This TCR beta chain was recovered during a study of cytomegalovirus exposure and HLA in healthy donors. Primers for the PCR totalled 60 Vbeta and 13 Jbeta. Sequenced by immunoSEQ multiplex PCR; TCRdb stores in-frame clones only, minus some. The sample records fewer than 200,000 clones, 82% being singletons. CDR1 and CDR2 from the germline V gene are SGDLS and YYNGEE. The CDR3 covers 15 residues. V shed 0 bases and J shed 8 bases, with 17 bases lying between them. For this clone: The identical CDR3 is also encoded by other nucleotide sequences in the sample.

This rearrangement joins TRBV9 to TRBJ1-1, with a possible D match to TRBD1 (6 bases). The sample comprised PBMCs. The sequence was collected from a male donor in good health and CMV-seronegative. The CDR3 DNA reads TGTGCCAGCAGCGTAGGGCAGGGAGGGGGTTACGAAGCTTTCTTT. Encoded protein: CASSVGQGGGYEAFF.